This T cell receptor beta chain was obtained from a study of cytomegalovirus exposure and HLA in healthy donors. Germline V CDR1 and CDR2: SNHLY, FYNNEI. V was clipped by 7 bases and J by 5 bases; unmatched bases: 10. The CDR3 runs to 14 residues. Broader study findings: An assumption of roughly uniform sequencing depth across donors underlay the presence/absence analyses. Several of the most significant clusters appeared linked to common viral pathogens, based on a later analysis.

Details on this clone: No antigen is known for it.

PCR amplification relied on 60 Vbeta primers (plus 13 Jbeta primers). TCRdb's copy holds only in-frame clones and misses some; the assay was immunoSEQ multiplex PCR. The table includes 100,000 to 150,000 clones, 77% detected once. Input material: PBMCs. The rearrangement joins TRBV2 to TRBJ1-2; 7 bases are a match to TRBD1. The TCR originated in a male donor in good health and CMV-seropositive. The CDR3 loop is CASTREGASYGYTF. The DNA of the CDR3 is TGTGCCAGCACCCGAGAGGGGGCTTCTTATGGCTACACCTTC.